The 29 T cell receptor beta chains below were found in one sample sequenced in a study of blood T cell repertoires in COVID-19. Clones were read by immunoSEQ multiplex PCR, and TCRdb kept only the in-frame ones, dropping some. This table has roughly 330,000 clones, about 89% appearing once. The specimen sequenced was peripheral blood. The receptors shown here come from a young man who had recovered from COVID-19.

The chain links TRBV23-1 to TRBJ2-1, with 9 bases matching TRBD2. TRBV23-1 counts as an open reading frame of uncertain function. This CDR3 contains 20 residues. Germline trimming cut 4 bases from V and 0 bases from J; bases unmatched to any gene: 16. The CDR3 nucleotides are TGCGCCAGCAGTCCGCACGATAAGACTAGCGGACCGAGCTCCTACAATGAGCAGTTCTTC. It yields the protein CASSPHDKTSGPSSYNEQFF.

The chain couples TRBV6-5 to TRBJ1-1; weak D call: TRBD1 (6 bases). This CDR3 region has 13 residues. Between the trimmed V and J ends, which lost 10 bases and 0 bases, there was a span of 12 bases. Germline CDR1 is MNHEY and CDR2 is SVGAGI. In DNA, the CDR3 is TGTGCCACTAACAGGGTAATGAACACTGAAGCTTTCTTT. Its protein product is CATNRVMNTEAFF.

This clone was detected once. This chain uses TRBV7-9 with TRBJ2-1; the match to TRBD2 covers 10 bases. CDR1 is SEHNR and CDR2 is FQNEAQ in the germline V gene (reference sequence). The CDR3 consists of 14 residues. V lost 8 bases to trimming and J lost 6 bases; unmatched junction nucleotides: 7. CDR3 bases: TGTGCCAGCCCATCTAGCGGGGGACCCAATGAGCAGTTCTTC. It translates to CASPSSGGPNEQFF. Complete variable domain (other parts from reference TRBV7-9 and TRBJ2-1): DTGVSQNPRHKITKRGQNVTFRCDPISEHNRLYWYRQTLGQGPEFLTYFQNEAQLEKSRLLSDRFSAERPKGSFSTLEIQRTEQGDSAMYLCASPSSGGPNEQFFGPGTRLTVL.

This rearrangement joins TRBV3-1 (or the pseudogene TRBV3-2) to TRBJ2-3, with TRBD2 identical over 10 bases. Germline V gives CDR1 LGHDT, CDR2 YNNKEL (reference sequence). The CDR3 is 16 amino acids. The V and J ends lost 1 base and 2 bases, in that order; junction bases with no gene match: 3. The CDR3 DNA is TGTGCCAGCAGCCAAGCACTAGCGGGGCTCACAGATACGCAGTATTTT. Residues: CASSQALAGLTDTQYF.

The CDR3 sequence: CASSFSRDTGELFF. CDR3 coding DNA: TGTGCCAGCAGCTTTTCCAGGGACACCGGGGAGCTGTTTTTT. The chain has TRBV7-8 and TRBJ2-2; weak D call: TRBD1 (5 bases). V lost 3 bases and J lost 3, with 8 bases in between. Germline CDR1 SGHVS, CDR2 FQNEAQ. The CDR3 contains 14 residues.

This clone was observed a few times. V gene TRBV4-2 combines with J gene TRBJ1-5; D remains ambiguous. The V end lost 0 bases, the J end lost 0 bases, and 9 bases lay between the germline ends. The CDR3 length is 16 residues. Germline V lookup: CDR1 LGHNA, CDR2 YNFKEQ. CDR3 amino acids: CASSQDAEYSNQPQHF. As DNA, the CDR3 is TGTGCCAGCAGCCAAGATGCCGAGTATAGCAATCAGCCCCAGCATTTT.

This sequence joins TRBV27 and TRBJ2-7, with TRBD1 matching over 11 bases. CDR3 length: 13 residues. CDR1 and CDR2 from the germline V gene are MNHEY and SMNVEV (reference sequence). V was pared by 5 bases and J by 10 bases, with 7 bases of the junction left unmatched. The CDR3 spells CASSTGQGAEQYF. In DNA form, the CDR3 reads TGTGCCAGCAGTACCGGACAGGGGGCGGAACAGTACTTC.

The chain couples TRBV29-1 to TRBJ1-2; 10 bases line up with TRBD1. The CDR3 extends over 15 amino acids. Trimming at V came to 6 bases and at J to 6 bases, leaving 13 bases not matched to a gene. Germline V CDR1 and CDR2: SQVTM, ANQGSEA. Here the CDR3 DNA reads TGCAGCGTAAACCTTGGGACAGGGGTTCCGGATGGCTACACCTTC. It encodes CSVNLGTGVPDGYTF.

The rearrangement links TRBV12-3 or TRBV12-4 to TRBJ2-7; the D gene is possibly TRBD1 (6 bases). The length of the CDR3 is 13 residues. V dropped 6 bases and J dropped 0 bases, with 9 bases sitting between them. The CDR3 reads CASSQGSSYEQYF. DNA of the CDR3: TGTGCCAGCAGCCAGGGGAGCTCCTACGAGCAGTACTTC.

The V call is TRBV6-5, the J call TRBJ2-2; tentative D call: TRBD2 (7 bases). The CDR3 extends over 14 amino acids. V lost 2 bases, J lost 4 bases, and 8 bases lay in between. Germline assignment: CDR1 MNHEY and CDR2 SVGAGI. CDR3 nucleotides: TGTGCCAGCAGTTACCGGGGGGCCACCGGGGAGCTGTTTTTT. This gives the protein CASSYRGATGELFF.

The J gene is TRBJ2-1, the V gene TRBV12-2; the listed D gene, TRBD1, was not tested against the DNA. TRBV12-2 corresponds to a pseudogene. CDR3 length equals 16 residues. The DNA for the CDR3 is TGTGCAAGTCGCTTATTAACCATTGGGCCCTACAATGAGCAGTTCTTC. Translating gives CASRLLTIGPYNEQFF.

This chain joins TRBV20-1 and TRBJ2-5, with D perhaps TRBD1 (5 bases). Trimming shortened V by 6 bases and J by 2 bases, and 7 bases separated the two germline ends. Looked up from germline, CDR1 is DFQATT and CDR2 is SNEGSKA (reference sequence). The CDR3 is 11 residues long. The CDR3 region has the DNA TGCAGTGCCGGACATCAAGAGACCCAGTACTTC. This translates into CSAGHQETQYF.

The chain is built from TRBV3-1 (or the pseudogene TRBV3-2) and TRBJ1-3, with D unresolved. Trimming pared 4 bases from V and 0 bases from J, leaving 10 bases between. Germline values: CDR1 LGHDT, CDR2 YNNKEL (reference sequence). The length of the CDR3 is 15 residues. CDR3 in amino acids: CASSRAGTSGNTIYF. The CDR3 DNA follows: TGTGCCAGCAGCCGGGCGGGAACCTCTGGAAACACCATATATTTT.

This sequence joins TRBV12-3 or TRBV12-4 and TRBJ1-1, with D possibly matching TRBD1 (5 bases). The ends were cut back, 8 bases at V and 0 bases at J, with 10 bases in the middle. This CDR3 is built from 13 residues. The CDR3 loop reads CASQQEMNTEAFF. The CDR3 bases are TGTGCCAGCCAACAGGAAATGAACACTGAAGCTTTCTTT.

This chain uses TRBV6-2 or TRBV6-3 with TRBJ2-7, with D hard to call. Germline V CDR1 and CDR2: MNHEY, SVGEGT. This CDR3 comprises 13 residues. Trimming took 0 bases from V and 3 from J, leaving 6 bases between them. Written as DNA, the CDR3 is TGTGCCAGCAGTTACTCGGTCGGCTACGAGCAGTACTTC. It yields the protein CASSYSVGYEQYF.

This rearrangement joins TRBV27 to TRBJ2-7; TRBD2 might be the D (5 bases). The CDR3 consists of 13 residues. Germline lookup yields CDR1 MNHEY and CDR2 SMNVEV (reference sequence). Trimming removed 2 bases from V and 5 bases from J, with 10 bases in between. The DNA for the CDR3 is TGTGCCAGCAGTTTAGGCCGGGGAGACGAGCAGTACTTC. Encoded protein: CASSLGRGDEQYF.

This clone has just one count. The V gene is TRBV9, the J gene TRBJ2-7; tentatively, D is TRBD2 (6 bases). In germline, CDR1 is SGDLS, CDR2 YYNGEE. V was cut by 3 bases and J by 2 bases, with 15 bases left in between. The CDR3 has 15 amino acids. Here the CDR3 DNA reads TGTGCCAGCAGCGCGGGGGAGCTGCCCACCTACGAGCAGTACTTC. Translated: CASSAGELPTYEQYF.

This chain links TRBV7-7 with TRBJ2-1; the match to TRBD2 covers 11 bases. CDR1 is SSHAT and CDR2 is FNYEAQ in the germline V gene (reference sequence). This CDR3 is 13 amino acids long. Losses at the gene ends were 10 bases for V and 9 bases for J; bases not matched to a gene: 8. Written as DNA, the CDR3 is TGTGCCACAGGACTAGCGGGTACTGGTGAGCAGTTCTTC. This encodes CATGLAGTGEQFF.

The rearrangement links TRBV12-5 to TRBJ2-7; a possible D gene is TRBD1 (6 bases). Germline values: CDR1 LGHNT, CDR2 FRNRAP. The germline V and J ends were trimmed by 1 base and 2 bases, with 9 bases remaining between them. The CDR3 extends over 14 amino acids. CDR3 sequence: CASGLGQAPYEQYF. DNA for the CDR3: TGTGCTAGTGGTTTGGGACAGGCGCCCTACGAGCAGTACTTC. Together with reference TRBV12-5 and TRBJ2-7, the CDR3 gives the full variable domain: DARVTQTPRHKVTEMGQEVTMRCQPILGHNTVFWYRQTMMQGLELLAYFRNRAPLDDSGMPKDRFSAEMPDATLATLKIQPSEPRDSAVYFCASGLGQAPYEQYFGPGTRLTVT.

This chain joins TRBV28 and TRBJ1-1; 10 nucleotides align to TRBD1. The CDR3 runs 15 residues. Germline loops: CDR1 MDHEN, CDR2 SYDVKM. V shed 5 bases, J shed 10 bases, and the junction held 13 bases outside the gene matches. The CDR3 here is CASSGGTGAYGGAFF. Here the CDR3 DNA reads TGTGCCAGCAGTGGTGGGACAGGGGCCTATGGTGGAGCTTTCTTT. The full variable domain, in which reference TRBV28 and TRBJ1-1 provide the parts outside the CDR3, is DVKVTQSSRYLVKRTGEKVFLECVQDMDHENMFWYRQDPGLGLRLIYFSYDVKMKEKGDIPEGYSVSREKKERFSLILESASTNQTSMYLCASSGGTGAYGGAFFGQGTRLTVV.

Here the CDR3 DNA reads TGCGCCAGCAGCGCCGGACTGACAGATACGCAGTATTTT. Translated, it gives CASSAGLTDTQYF. The J gene is TRBJ2-3, the V gene TRBV5-1; the D gene is possibly TRBD2 (5 bases). Germline CDR1 and CDR2: SGHRS and YFSETQ. Trimming removed 4 bases at V and 3 bases at J, with 9 bases between. The CDR3 has 13 residues.

The chain uses TRBV5-4 and TRBJ2-5, with 11 nucleotides matching TRBD2. Germline V lookup: CDR1 SGHNT, CDR2 YYREEE (reference sequence). This CDR3 spans 15 amino acids. After removal of 4 bases from V and 2 bases from J, the junction contained 4 bases not matched to a gene. CDR3 sequence: CASSSGTSGQETQYF. CDR3 nucleotides: TGTGCCAGCAGCAGCGGGACTAGCGGACAAGAGACCCAGTACTTC.

This chain joins TRBV9 and TRBJ1-1, with TRBD1 identical over 9 bases. V lost 4 bases, J lost 0 bases, and 7 bases stayed unmatched. CDR3 length: 16 residues. Germline V gives CDR1 SGDLS, CDR2 YYNGEE. The CDR3: CASSPPGTGMNTEAFF. The CDR3 DNA reads TGTGCCAGCAGCCCCCCCGGGACAGGGATGAACACTGAAGCTTTCTTT.

The chain couples TRBV9 to TRBJ2-1, with D possibly matching TRBD2 (6 bases). V lost 3 bases, J lost 2 bases, and 18 bases lay in between. Germline CDR1 SGDLS, CDR2 YYNGEE. The CDR3 sequence is 17 residues long. The CDR3 bases are TGTGCCAGCAGCGGACGACCTAGCGCACAAACCTACAATGAGCAGTTCTTC. Translated: CASSGRPSAQTYNEQFF.

This clone has only one observation. The chain joins TRBV4-2 to TRBJ1-2, with 8 nucleotides matching TRBD1. The CDR3 has 18 residues. CDR1 and CDR2 (germline): LGHNA, YNFKEQ. V was clipped by 0 bases and J by 0 bases; unmatched bases: 9. CDR3 in amino acids: CASSQEWGTGGANYGYTF. The CDR3 DNA reads as TGTGCCAGCAGCCAAGAGTGGGGAACAGGGGGGGCTAACTATGGCTACACCTTC.

The chain carries TRBV6-6 and TRBJ2-7; 8 bases map to TRBD1. This CDR3 region has 13 residues. J was trimmed by 7 bases and V by 6 bases; bases with no gene match: 8. From germline, CDR1 is MNHNY and CDR2 SVGAGI (reference sequence). This CDR3 is CASSGQGGGEQYF. CDR3 DNA: TGTGCCAGCAGCGGACAGGGAGGAGGAGAGCAGTACTTC.

The chain has TRBV21-1 and TRBJ1-2; the D call of TRBD1 is as the table states it, not checked on the DNA. TRBV21-1 is reported as a pseudogene. This CDR3 has 16 amino acids. CDR3 loop: CASSKASQGANYGYTF. The CDR3 DNA sequence: TGTGCCAGCAGCAAAGCTAGTCAGGGGGCTAACTATGGCTACACCTTC.

About this clone itself: This CDR3 is also generated by other DNA sequences in the sample. The genes are TRBV5-1 and TRBJ1-1; D might be TRBD1 (5 bases). Trimming removed 2 bases from V and 2 bases from J, with 10 bases in between. This CDR3 contains 14 residues. Germline V gene data show CDR1 as SGHRS and CDR2 as YFSETQ. In DNA form, the CDR3 reads TGCGCCAGCAGCTTACAAGGGGCCAACACTGAAGCTTTCTTT. It specifies CASSLQGANTEAFF.

V and J are TRBV12-3 or TRBV12-4 and TRBJ1-6, with D possibly matching TRBD1 (6 bases). Trimming removed 5 bases from V and 9 bases from J, with 11 bases in between. This CDR3 region has 13 residues. The CDR3 here is CASSPTGSSPLHF. The CDR3 DNA follows: TGTGCCAGCAGTCCCACAGGGAGTTCACCCCTCCACTTT.